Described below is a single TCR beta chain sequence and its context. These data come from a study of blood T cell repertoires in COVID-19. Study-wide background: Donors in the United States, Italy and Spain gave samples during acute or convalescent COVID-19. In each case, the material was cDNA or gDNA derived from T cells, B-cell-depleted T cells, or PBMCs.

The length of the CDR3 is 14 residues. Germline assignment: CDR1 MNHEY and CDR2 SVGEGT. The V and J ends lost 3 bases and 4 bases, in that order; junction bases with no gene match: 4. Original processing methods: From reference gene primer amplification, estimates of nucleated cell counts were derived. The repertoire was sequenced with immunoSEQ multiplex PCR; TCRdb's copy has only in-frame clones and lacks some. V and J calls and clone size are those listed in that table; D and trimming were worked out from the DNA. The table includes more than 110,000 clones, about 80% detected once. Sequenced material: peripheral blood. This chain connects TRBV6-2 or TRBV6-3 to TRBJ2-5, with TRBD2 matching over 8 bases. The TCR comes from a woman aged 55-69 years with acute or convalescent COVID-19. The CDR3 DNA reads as TGTGCCAGCAGTTATAACGGGAGGGGAGAGACCCAGTACTTC. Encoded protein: CASSYNGRGETQYF.